This T cell receptor beta chain comes out of a study of T-cell reconstitution after alpha-beta-depleted transplantation in children. CDR3 length: 11 residues. V was trimmed by 5 bases and J by 7 bases, leaving 8 bases between them. This clonotype occurred many times. Researchers prepared the TCRbeta library using unique molecular identifiers, the study reports. TCRdb passed the PCR reads through MiXCR, listing each CDR3 protein once. The repertoire holds 380,000 or so distinct CDR3 sequences, about an eighth seen once, with over 3.5% in the top ten. The chain has TRBV12-3 or TRBV12-4 and TRBJ1-1; D is ambiguous. This sequence originates from a human donor who donated a stem cell graft to a child with Fanconi anemia. The specimen was PBMCs, collected from the stem cell graft. CDR3 bases: TGTGCCAGCAGTAGGACTGATGAAGCTTTCTTT. Amino acids: CASSRTDEAFF.